One and the same sample provided the 21 T cell receptor beta chains below, sequenced in a study of molecular identifiers for immune sequencing clone quantification. TCRdb analysed the PCR reads with MiXCR anew, one entry per CDR3 protein. The sample carries 400,000 to 600,000 distinct CDR3 sequences, about a fifth recorded once. Sequenced material: naive CD8+ T cells from blood, with Jurkat cell RNA spiked in. The subset here: FACS-sorted CD8+CD4-CCR7+CD45RA+ naive T cells. The receptors shown here come from a human donor in good health. Some libraries in this study had Jurkat cell RNA spiked in.

This clonotype was counted at least ten times. The chain recombines TRBV28 with TRBJ2-6, with 8 nucleotides matching TRBD1. V trimming: 4 bases; J trimming: 2 bases; junction bases outside the gene matches: 10. Per the germline V gene, CDR1 is MDHEN and CDR2 is SYDVKM. The CDR3 loop spans 18 amino acids. For the CDR3, the DNA is TGTGCCAGCAGTTCCCCGACAGGGGTGCGACCTGGGGCCAACGTCCTGACTTTC. It specifies CASSSPTGVRPGANVLTF.

This clonotype was recorded many times. The chain links TRBV7-9 to TRBJ1-1, with TRBD1 matching 9 bases. Trimming took 4 bases from V and 0 from J; bases not matched to a gene: 6. In germline, CDR1 is SEHNR, CDR2 FQNEAQ (reference sequence). This CDR3 is 16 amino acids long. This CDR3 reads CASSSWTGDLNTEAFF. In nucleotides, the CDR3 is TGTGCCAGCAGCTCATGGACAGGGGATCTGAACACTGAAGCTTTCTTT.

Only a few counts were recorded for this clonotype. The chain joins TRBV7-9 to TRBJ2-3; a possible D gene is TRBD1 (6 bases). V lost 4 bases, J lost 8 bases, and 22 bases lay in between. Germline CDR1 reads SEHNR; CDR2 reads FQNEAQ (reference sequence). The CDR3 loop spans 16 amino acids. The CDR3 nucleotides read TGTGCCAGCAGCTCGGACGGGCAGGGGATTTGGGCTACGCAGTATTTT. Protein: CASSSDGQGIWATQYF.

This clonotype was seen repeatedly, ten times or more. The gene calls are TRBV29-1 and TRBJ2-1; TRBD2 might be the D (6 bases). Germline CDR1 is SQVTM and CDR2 is ANQGSEA. The CDR3 has 19 residues. V gave up 0 bases and J gave up 4 bases, with 25 bases separating them. The chain's CDR3 is CSVEDNRVGGSPNYNEQFF. Written as DNA, the CDR3 is TGCAGCGTTGAAGATAACCGGGTGGGGGGAAGTCCCAATTACAATGAGCAGTTCTTC.

The chain uses TRBV19 and TRBJ2-7, with D unresolved. This CDR3 is built from 14 residues. V dropped 6 bases and J dropped 0 bases, with 12 bases sitting between them. Germline CDR1 LNHDA, CDR2 SQIVND (reference sequence). As DNA, the CDR3 is TGTGCCAGTAGACCCTCCCACGGCTCCTACGAGCAGTACTTC. Translation: CASRPSHGSYEQYF.

This chain connects TRBV7-6 to TRBJ2-3; D perhaps matches TRBD2 (6 bases). CDR1 SGHVS and CDR2 FNYEAQ come from the germline V gene. V lost 6 bases to trimming and J lost 6 bases, with 13 bases between them. The CDR3 extends over 13 amino acids. CDR3 coding DNA: TGTGCCAGCAGGGGGTACGGGGGTGATACGCAGTATTTT. Its translation: CASRGYGGDTQYF.

This clonotype was recorded a few times. This rearrangement joins TRBV27 to TRBJ2-5, with 7 nucleotides matching TRBD1. CDR1 and CDR2 from the germline V gene are MNHEY and SMNVEV (reference sequence). The J segment lost 4 bases and the V segment lost 6 bases, leaving 11 bases of the junction unmatched. The CDR3 loop spans 15 amino acids. In nucleotides, the CDR3 is TGTGCCAGCAGAACCACAGGGGCGTTGGCAGAGACCCAGTACTTC. Its translation is CASRTTGALAETQYF.

As concerns this clonotype: A junction boundary mismatches the germline segment, possibly from a read error. This chain connects TRBV7-9 to TRBJ2-1; 8 bases map to TRBD2. Looked up from germline, CDR1 is SEHNR and CDR2 is FQNEAQ (reference sequence). The CDR3 is 16 amino acids. The CDR3 DNA reads TGTGCCAGCATCTTAGTCCGGGAGGGGGCCTACAATGAGCAGTTCTTC. It specifies CASILVREGAYNEQFF.

This clonotype was seen repeatedly, ten times or more. The chain is built from TRBV7-2 and TRBJ2-5, with 8 bases matching TRBD2. Germline-derived CDR1 and CDR2 are SGHTA and FQGNSA. V lost 4 bases, J lost 0 bases, and 7 bases stayed unmatched. The CDR3 is 16 amino acids. The CDR3 nucleotides are TGTGCCAGCAGCTCCCAGGCGGGACTAGACCAAGAGACCCAGTACTTC. Translation: CASSSQAGLDQETQYF.

This clonotype has a handful of counts. This chain links TRBV4-3 with TRBJ2-1, with 9 bases lining up with TRBD2. This CDR3 region has 17 residues. Germline V lookup: CDR1 LGHNA, CDR2 YSLEER. V lost 4 bases and J lost 3; bases outside the gene matches: 10. CDR3 in DNA: TGCGCCAGCAGCCCAACCGCAGCGGGAGGTTACTACAATGAGCAGTTCTTC. This encodes CASSPTAAGGYYNEQFF.

Notes on this clonotype: With a much larger clone just one base away, this may be a read error. CDR3 residues: CRARDLTGTYEQYF. The CDR3 DNA sequence: TGCAGAGCTAGAGACCTGACAGGGACCTACGAGCAGTACTTC. V and J are TRBV20-1 and TRBJ2-7; 7 bases fit TRBD1. CDR1 DFQATT and CDR2 SNEGSKA come from the germline V gene (reference sequence). CDR3 length equals 14 residues.

Remarks on this clonotype: Relative to the germline gene, one junction end is altered; a read error may explain this. The gene calls are TRBV24-1 and TRBJ2-7; TRBD2 matches 9 bases. CDR1 KGHDR and CDR2 SFDVKD come from the germline V gene. The CDR3 loop spans 13 amino acids. This chain's CDR3 is CATSDFPSGKQCF. The CDR3 nucleotides are TGTGCCACCAGTGATTTTCCTAGCGGGAAGCAGTGCTTC.

The rearrangement joins TRBV5-1 to TRBJ1-1; D is possibly TRBD1 (6 bases). The V gene's germline CDR1 is SGHRS and CDR2 YFSETQ. The germline V and J ends were trimmed by 3 bases and 5 bases, with 11 bases remaining between them. This CDR3 has 13 residues. The CDR3 loop reads CASSSPTGTEAFF. The CDR3 DNA sequence: TGCGCCAGCAGCTCCCCGACAGGTACTGAAGCTTTCTTT.

This clonotype was observed a handful of times. The chain couples TRBV5-4 to TRBJ2-7, with 9 bases matching TRBD1. With V trimmed by 4 bases and J by 2 bases, 7 bases remained unmatched. The CDR3 spans 15 residues. CDR1 and CDR2 (germline): SGHNT, YYREEE (reference sequence). The CDR3 DNA reads TGTGCCAGCAGCCTTGGGACAGGGAATACCTACGAGCAGTACTTC. This encodes CASSLGTGNTYEQYF.

Regarding this clonotype: One base away lies a much larger clone, so this may be a sequencing read error. The conserved phenylalanine or tryptophan normally closing the CDR3 is absent here, so this likely arose from a read error. V and J are TRBV6-6 and TRBJ1-3; no clear D gene. With 5 bases removed from V and 0 bases from J, the gap between germline ends came to 14 bases. The CDR3 runs to 16 residues. Germline V gives CDR1 MNHNY, CDR2 SVGAGI (reference sequence). CDR3 nucleotides: TGTGCCAGCAGTCCCAGGATCCCGAACTCTGGAAACACCATATATTTA. It yields the protein CASSPRIPNSGNTIYL.

The chain recombines TRBV10-3 with TRBJ2-5, with D perhaps TRBD1 (5 bases). The CDR3 is 15 amino acids. V was shortened by 0 bases and J by 4 bases, with 12 bases between the two germline ends. Germline V lookup: CDR1 ENHRY, CDR2 SYGVKD. The CDR3 here is CAISESPAQGETQYF. The DNA of the CDR3 is TGTGCCATCAGTGAGTCGCCGGCCCAGGGAGAGACCCAGTACTTC.

The rearrangement uses TRBV6-5 and TRBJ2-3, with D hard to call. The length of the CDR3 is 15 residues. V lost 5 bases and J lost 2, with 14 bases in between. Germline V gene data show CDR1 as MNHEY and CDR2 as SVGAGI. The CDR3 sequence: CASSPLLRSTDTQYF. CDR3 nucleotides: TGTGCCAGCAGTCCTCTCCTAAGATCCACAGATACGCAGTATTTT.

The chain employs TRBV19 and TRBJ2-1, with 9 positions matching TRBD2. There are 17 residues in the CDR3. Germline assignment: CDR1 LNHDA and CDR2 SQIVND (reference sequence). With 0 bases clipped from V and 3 bases from J, the junction kept 6 bases outside the gene matches. In DNA form, the CDR3 reads TGTGCCAGTAGTATAGATCCCCCTAGCGGGATCTACAATGAGCAGTTCTTC. Translation gives CASSIDPPSGIYNEQFF.

Concerning this clonotype itself: A much more abundant neighbour one base away suggests this may be a read error. The chain joins TRBV11-2 to TRBJ2-3; possible D gene TRBD2, 5 bases. With 7 bases removed from V and 2 bases from J, the gap between germline ends came to 10 bases. Germline V gives CDR1 SGHAT, CDR2 FQNNGV. CDR3 length equals 13 residues. CDR3 nucleotides: TGTGCCAGCACTCGAGGGTACACAGATACGCAGTATTTT. It yields the protein CASTRGYTDTQYF.

This clonotype has a count of ten or more. The chain recombines TRBV14 with TRBJ2-2; D is unclear. Trimming cost V 2 bases and J 1 base, with 8 bases left between them. The CDR3 has 15 residues. Per the germline V gene, CDR1 is SGHDN and CDR2 is FVKESK. The CDR3 here is CASSQYPRNTGELFF. As DNA, the CDR3 is TGTGCCAGCAGCCAATATCCTAGGAACACCGGGGAGCTGTTTTTT.

This clonotype showed up many times. This chain joins TRBV6-2 or TRBV6-3 and TRBJ2-3; D might be TRBD2 (6 bases). Trimming removed 6 bases from V and 2 bases from J, with 12 bases in between. CDR1 and CDR2 from the germline V gene are MNHEY and SVGEGT. The CDR3 sequence is 14 residues long. The CDR3 protein is CASRSGYYTDTQYF. CDR3 DNA sequence: TGTGCCAGCAGAAGCGGGTACTACACAGATACGCAGTATTTT.